A selection of T cell receptor beta chains follows, all from one sample in a study of blood T cell repertoires in COVID-19. Clones were read by immunoSEQ multiplex PCR, and TCRdb kept only the in-frame ones, dropping some. The sample lists hundreds of thousands of clones; 85% to 90% were seen once. The sample was PBMCs or T cells enriched from blood (not recorded which). These receptors were collected from a woman younger than 30 with acute COVID-19. CDR3s include the opening cysteine and the closing phenylalanine or tryptophan. The size entry is marked missing in some rows and otherwise reads once, few, many or a size class.

NA TRBJ2-7 TRBV12-5 CASGLVQGTGTSGRSSYEQYF
NA TRBJ2-7 TRBV28 CASSPLREQYF
NA TRBJ1-1 TRBV28 CASSADRADTEAFF
NA TRBJ2-1 TRBV12-3/TRBV12-4 CASSFKRSEQFF
NA TRBJ1-2 TRBV3-1/TRBV3-2 CASSQAGGGGGYTF
NA TRBJ1-1 TRBV7-9 CASSAGQGRTEAFF
NA TRBJ2-7 TRBV5-1 CASSSTPYEQYF
NA TRBJ1-2 TRBV28 CASSGYLQGLVGYTF
NA TRBJ2-7 TRBV5-1 CASSLAPSGSYEQYF
NA TRBJ2-3 TRBV5-6 CASSWWTGETSTDTQYF
NA TRBJ1-2 TRBV27 CASRPGDRDYGYTF
NA TRBJ1-6 TRBV7-3 CASSLWGQGGNSPLHF
few TRBJ2-7 TRBV11-2 CASSLVRAGGTYEQYF
NA TRBJ1-3 TRBV11-3 CASSFLEGNTIYF
NA TRBJ2-7 TRBV19 CASSIPGTGGYEQYF
NA TRBJ1-2 TRBV5-8 CASSLAGDSDSGYTF
NA TRBJ2-3 TRBV3-1/TRBV3-2 CASSQRIGTSGKSTDTQYF
NA TRBJ1-2 TRBV2 CASTPRDIPNYGYTF
NA TRBJ2-2 TRBV19 CASSIATRWTGELFF
once TRBJ1-1 TRBV7-9 CASSFPRTDKYTEAFF
NA TRBJ2-5 TRBV30 CAWSVNRKETQYF
NA TRBJ2-7 TRBV10-3 CAISGGQGSYEQYF
NA TRBJ1-4 TRBV29-1 CSARGQVDEKLFF
NA TRBJ2-7 TRBV6-6 CASNLRDSYEQYF
NA TRBJ2-1 TRBV18 CASSPDSGRVTYNEQFF
NA TRBJ2-6 TRBV5-4 CASTLPPQEVSGANVLTF
NA TRBJ1-2 TRBV5-4 CASSWTGKDGYTF
NA TRBJ2-5 TRBV7-9 CASSNRTGREETQYF
NA TRBJ2-1 TRBV12-3/TRBV12-4 CASSLAVLAEQFF
NA TRBJ1-5 TRBV5-5 CASSRDTHDQPQHF
NA TRBJ2-3 TRBV23-1 CASSQWRAEITDTQYF
NA TRBJ1-6 TRBV18 CASSERGIANSPLHF
NA TRBJ2-5 TRBV5-1 CASSLQATQETQYF
once TRBJ2-1 TRBV19 CASSIGPSSYNEQFF
NA TRBJ1-1 TRBV19 CASSPTGGNTEAFF
NA TRBJ2-1 TRBV18 CASSPQGQTYNEQFF
NA TRBJ2-5 TRBV5-6 CASSLGGSETQYF
many TRBJ2-1 TRBV11-3 CASSLSQSYNEQFF
NA TRBJ2-5 TRBV13 CASSLGNSGRLKETQYF
NA TRBJ2-6 TRBV28 CASRRPGGANVLTF
NA TRBJ1-1 TRBV5-1 CASSLPPDTEAFF
NA TRBJ2-7 TRBV25-1 CASSEWGGGSTDEQYF
NA TRBJ2-1 TRBV5-1 CASSRTVSVYNEQFF
NA TRBJ1-1 TRBV5-6 CASSLVGTEENTEAFF
NA TRBJ2-7 TRBV30 CAWSATSGASEQYF
NA TRBJ2-1 TRBV3-1/TRBV3-2 CASRPILSGIGDNEQFF
NA TRBJ2-3 TRBV4-2 CASSQATGGATDTQYF
NA TRBJ1-6 TRBV6-5 CASSLSGTENSPLHF